This record concerns one TCR beta chain sequence. Germline CDR1 SGHTA, CDR2 FQGNSA. This CDR3 spans 13 amino acids. V was clipped by 8 bases and J by 1 base, with 11 bases between them. TCRdb's copy holds only in-frame clones and misses some; the assay was immunoSEQ multiplex PCR. The sample shows about 26,000 clones, roughly 68% of them seen only once. These data come from a study of PD-1 blockade in classical Hodgkin lymphoma. All patients relapsed after autologous stem cell transplantation, and brentuximab vedotin exposure varied. This TCR was sampled from a human donor with classical Hodgkin lymphoma. The chain joins TRBV7-2 to TRBJ1-1, with unresolved D. Sequenced here: peripheral blood mononuclear cells (PBMCs), sampled before the second cycle of nivolumab. CDR3 in amino acids: CASGRQRNTEAFF. The CDR3 DNA sequence: TGTGCCAGCGGAAGGCAGCGGAACACTGAAGCTTTCTTT.